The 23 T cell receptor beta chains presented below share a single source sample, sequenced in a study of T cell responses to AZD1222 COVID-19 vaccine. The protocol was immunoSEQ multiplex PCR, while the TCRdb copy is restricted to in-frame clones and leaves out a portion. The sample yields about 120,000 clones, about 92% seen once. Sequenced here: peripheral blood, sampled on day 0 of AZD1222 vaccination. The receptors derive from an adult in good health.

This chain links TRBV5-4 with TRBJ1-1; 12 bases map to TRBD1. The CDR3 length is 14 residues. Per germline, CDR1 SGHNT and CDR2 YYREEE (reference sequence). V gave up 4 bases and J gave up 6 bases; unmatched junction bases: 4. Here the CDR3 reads CASSPGQGASEAFF. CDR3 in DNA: TGTGCCAGCAGCCCGGGACAGGGGGCTTCTGAAGCTTTCTTT.

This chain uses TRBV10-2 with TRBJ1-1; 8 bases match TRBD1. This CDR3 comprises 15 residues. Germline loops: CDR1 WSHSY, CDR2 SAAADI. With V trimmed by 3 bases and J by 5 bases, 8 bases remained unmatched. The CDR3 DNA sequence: TGCGCCAGCAGTGATGTCAGGGGGCTAAGTACTGAAGCTTTCTTT. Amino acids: CASSDVRGLSTEAFF.

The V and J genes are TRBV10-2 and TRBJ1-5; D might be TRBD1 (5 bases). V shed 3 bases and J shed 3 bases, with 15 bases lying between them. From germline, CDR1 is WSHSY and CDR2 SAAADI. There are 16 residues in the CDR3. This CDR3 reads CASSDWSGGDNQPQHF. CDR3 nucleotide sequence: TGCGCCAGCAGTGACTGGAGCGGGGGTGACAATCAGCCCCAGCATTTT.

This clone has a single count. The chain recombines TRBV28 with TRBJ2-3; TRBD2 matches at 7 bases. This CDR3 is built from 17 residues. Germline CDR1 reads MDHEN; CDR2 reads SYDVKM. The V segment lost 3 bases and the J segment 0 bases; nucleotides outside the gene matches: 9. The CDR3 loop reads CASSFPWLAASTDTQYF. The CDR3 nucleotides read TGTGCCAGCAGTTTCCCGTGGCTAGCGGCAAGCACAGATACGCAGTATTTT.

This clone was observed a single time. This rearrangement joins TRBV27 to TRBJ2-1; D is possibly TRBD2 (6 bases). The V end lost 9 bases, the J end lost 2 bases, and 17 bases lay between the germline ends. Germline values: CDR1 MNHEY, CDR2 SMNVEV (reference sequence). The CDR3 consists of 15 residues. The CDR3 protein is CASGVGLLTYNEQFF. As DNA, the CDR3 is TGTGCCAGTGGGGTGGGACTGTTAACCTACAATGAGCAGTTCTTC.

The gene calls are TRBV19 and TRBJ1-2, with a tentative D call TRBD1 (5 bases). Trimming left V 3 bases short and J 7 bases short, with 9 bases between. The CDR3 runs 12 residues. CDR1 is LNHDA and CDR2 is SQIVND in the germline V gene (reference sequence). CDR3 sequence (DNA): TGTGCCAGTAGTATGGGGGTGTCTGGCTACACCTTC. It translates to CASSMGVSGYTF.

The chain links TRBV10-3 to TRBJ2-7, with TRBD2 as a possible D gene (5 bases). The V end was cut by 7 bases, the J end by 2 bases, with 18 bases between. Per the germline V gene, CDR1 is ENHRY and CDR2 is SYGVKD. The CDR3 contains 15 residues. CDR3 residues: CAINQQGEGPYEQYF. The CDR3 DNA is TGTGCCATCAACCAACAAGGAGAGGGCCCCTACGAGCAGTACTTC.

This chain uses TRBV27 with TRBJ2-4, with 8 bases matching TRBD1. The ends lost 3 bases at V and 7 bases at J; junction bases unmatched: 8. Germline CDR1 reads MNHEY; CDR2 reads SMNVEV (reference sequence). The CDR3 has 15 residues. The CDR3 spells CASSFQGAVGNIQYF. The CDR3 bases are TGTGCCAGCAGTTTTCAGGGGGCCGTAGGGAACATTCAGTACTTC.

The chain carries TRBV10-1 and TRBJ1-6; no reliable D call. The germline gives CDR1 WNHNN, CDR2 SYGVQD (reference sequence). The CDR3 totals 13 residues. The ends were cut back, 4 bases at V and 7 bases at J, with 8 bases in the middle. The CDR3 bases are TGCGCCAGCAGTGTCAGGAGAAATTCACCCCTCCACTTT. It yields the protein CASSVRRNSPLHF.

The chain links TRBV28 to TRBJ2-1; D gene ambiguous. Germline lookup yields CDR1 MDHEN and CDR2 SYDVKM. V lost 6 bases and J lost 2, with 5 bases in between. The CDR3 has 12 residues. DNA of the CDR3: TGTGCCAGCAGGGACCCCTACAATGAGCAGTTCTTC. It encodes CASRDPYNEQFF.

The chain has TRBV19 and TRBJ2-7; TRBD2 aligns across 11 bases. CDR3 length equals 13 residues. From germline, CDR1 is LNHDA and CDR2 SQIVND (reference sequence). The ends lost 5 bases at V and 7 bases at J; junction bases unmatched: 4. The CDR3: CASSPGTSGEQYF. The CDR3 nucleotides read TGTGCCAGTAGTCCCGGGACTAGCGGAGAGCAGTACTTC.

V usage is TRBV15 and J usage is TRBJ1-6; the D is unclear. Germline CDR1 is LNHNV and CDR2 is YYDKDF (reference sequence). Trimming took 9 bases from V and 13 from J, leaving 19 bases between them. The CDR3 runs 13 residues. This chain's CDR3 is CATSRPGYFPLHF. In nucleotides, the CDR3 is TGTGCCACATCGCGACCCGGCTATTTCCCCCTCCACTTT.

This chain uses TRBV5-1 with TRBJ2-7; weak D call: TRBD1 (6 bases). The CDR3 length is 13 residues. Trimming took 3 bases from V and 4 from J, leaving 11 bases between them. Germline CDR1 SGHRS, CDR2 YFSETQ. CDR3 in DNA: TGCGCCAGCAGCTCCGTTCAGGGGTACGAGCAGTACTTC. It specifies CASSSVQGYEQYF.

CDR3 sequence: CASKSTEAFF. The DNA of the CDR3 is TGTGCCAGTAAGAGTACTGAAGCTTTCTTT. V is TRBV19 and J is TRBJ1-1; D not certain. The germline V and J ends were trimmed by 7 bases and 5 bases, with 5 bases remaining between them. This CDR3 spans 10 amino acids. Germline-derived CDR1 and CDR2 are LNHDA and SQIVND (reference sequence). Variable domain in full (rest from reference TRBV19 and TRBJ1-1): DGGITQSPKYLFRKEGQNVTLSCEQNLNHDAMYWYRQDPGQGLRLIYYSQIVNDFQKGDIAEGYSVSREKKESFPLTVTSAQKNPTAFYLCASKSTEAFFGQGTRLTVV.

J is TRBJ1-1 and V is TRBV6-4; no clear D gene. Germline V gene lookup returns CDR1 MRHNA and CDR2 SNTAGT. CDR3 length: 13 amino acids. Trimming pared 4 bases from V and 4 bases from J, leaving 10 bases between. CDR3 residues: CASSAGASTEAFF. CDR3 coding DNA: TGTGCCAGCAGTGCCGGCGCTTCCACTGAAGCTTTCTTT.

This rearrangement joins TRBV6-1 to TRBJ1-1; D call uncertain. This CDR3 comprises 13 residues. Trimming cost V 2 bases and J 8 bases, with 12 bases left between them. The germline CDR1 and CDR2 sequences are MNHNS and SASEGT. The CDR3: CASSEIGEGEAFF. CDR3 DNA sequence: TGTGCCAGCAGTGAAATCGGCGAAGGGGAAGCTTTCTTT.

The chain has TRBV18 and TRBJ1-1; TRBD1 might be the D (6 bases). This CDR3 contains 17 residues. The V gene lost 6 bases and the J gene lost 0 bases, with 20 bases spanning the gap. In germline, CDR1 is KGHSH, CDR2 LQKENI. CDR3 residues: CASSLRATGQMNTEAFF. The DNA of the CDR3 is TGTGCCAGCTCCTTGAGGGCGACCGGACAGATGAACACTGAAGCTTTCTTT.

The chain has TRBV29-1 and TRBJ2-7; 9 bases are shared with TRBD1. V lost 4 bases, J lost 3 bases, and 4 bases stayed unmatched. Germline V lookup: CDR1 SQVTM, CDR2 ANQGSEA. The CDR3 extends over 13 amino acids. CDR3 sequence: CSVVWDRDYEQYF. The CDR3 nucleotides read TGCAGCGTTGTTTGGGACAGGGACTACGAGCAGTACTTC.

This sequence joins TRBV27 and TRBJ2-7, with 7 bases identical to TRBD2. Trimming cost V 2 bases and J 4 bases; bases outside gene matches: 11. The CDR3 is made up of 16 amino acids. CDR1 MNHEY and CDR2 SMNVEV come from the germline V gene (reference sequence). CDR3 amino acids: CASSLSPRASGYEQYF. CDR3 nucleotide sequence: TGTGCCAGCAGTTTAAGTCCCCGGGCTAGCGGATACGAGCAGTACTTC.

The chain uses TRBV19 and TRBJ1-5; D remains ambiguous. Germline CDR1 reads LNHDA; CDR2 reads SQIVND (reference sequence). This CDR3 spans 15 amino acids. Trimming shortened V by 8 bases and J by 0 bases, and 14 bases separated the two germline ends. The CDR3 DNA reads TGTGCCAGTTCGGTTCAAGGCCCTAGCAATCAGCCCCAGCATTTT. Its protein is CASSVQGPSNQPQHF.

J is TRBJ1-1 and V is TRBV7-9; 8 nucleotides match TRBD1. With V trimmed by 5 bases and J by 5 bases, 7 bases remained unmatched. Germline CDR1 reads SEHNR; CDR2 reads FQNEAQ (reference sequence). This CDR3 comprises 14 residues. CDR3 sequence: CASSLRTGRTEAFF. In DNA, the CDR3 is TGTGCCAGCAGCCTGAGGACAGGGAGAACTGAAGCTTTCTTT.

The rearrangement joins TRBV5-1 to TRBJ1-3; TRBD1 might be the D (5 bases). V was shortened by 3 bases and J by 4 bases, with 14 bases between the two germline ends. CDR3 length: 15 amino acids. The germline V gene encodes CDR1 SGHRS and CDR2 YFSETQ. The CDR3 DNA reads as TGCGCCAGCAGCTCAAACGGGGGAGCGGGAAACACCATATATTTT. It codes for CASSSNGGAGNTIYF.

The CDR3, as DNA: TGTGCCACCACCGACTGGGACTCTGGAAACACCATATATTTT. Translating gives CATTDWDSGNTIYF. V gene TRBV6-4 combines with J gene TRBJ1-3, with D hard to call. The germline V gene encodes CDR1 MRHNA and CDR2 SNTAGT. Trimming pared 10 bases from V and 0 bases from J, leaving 13 bases between. This CDR3 is built from 14 residues.